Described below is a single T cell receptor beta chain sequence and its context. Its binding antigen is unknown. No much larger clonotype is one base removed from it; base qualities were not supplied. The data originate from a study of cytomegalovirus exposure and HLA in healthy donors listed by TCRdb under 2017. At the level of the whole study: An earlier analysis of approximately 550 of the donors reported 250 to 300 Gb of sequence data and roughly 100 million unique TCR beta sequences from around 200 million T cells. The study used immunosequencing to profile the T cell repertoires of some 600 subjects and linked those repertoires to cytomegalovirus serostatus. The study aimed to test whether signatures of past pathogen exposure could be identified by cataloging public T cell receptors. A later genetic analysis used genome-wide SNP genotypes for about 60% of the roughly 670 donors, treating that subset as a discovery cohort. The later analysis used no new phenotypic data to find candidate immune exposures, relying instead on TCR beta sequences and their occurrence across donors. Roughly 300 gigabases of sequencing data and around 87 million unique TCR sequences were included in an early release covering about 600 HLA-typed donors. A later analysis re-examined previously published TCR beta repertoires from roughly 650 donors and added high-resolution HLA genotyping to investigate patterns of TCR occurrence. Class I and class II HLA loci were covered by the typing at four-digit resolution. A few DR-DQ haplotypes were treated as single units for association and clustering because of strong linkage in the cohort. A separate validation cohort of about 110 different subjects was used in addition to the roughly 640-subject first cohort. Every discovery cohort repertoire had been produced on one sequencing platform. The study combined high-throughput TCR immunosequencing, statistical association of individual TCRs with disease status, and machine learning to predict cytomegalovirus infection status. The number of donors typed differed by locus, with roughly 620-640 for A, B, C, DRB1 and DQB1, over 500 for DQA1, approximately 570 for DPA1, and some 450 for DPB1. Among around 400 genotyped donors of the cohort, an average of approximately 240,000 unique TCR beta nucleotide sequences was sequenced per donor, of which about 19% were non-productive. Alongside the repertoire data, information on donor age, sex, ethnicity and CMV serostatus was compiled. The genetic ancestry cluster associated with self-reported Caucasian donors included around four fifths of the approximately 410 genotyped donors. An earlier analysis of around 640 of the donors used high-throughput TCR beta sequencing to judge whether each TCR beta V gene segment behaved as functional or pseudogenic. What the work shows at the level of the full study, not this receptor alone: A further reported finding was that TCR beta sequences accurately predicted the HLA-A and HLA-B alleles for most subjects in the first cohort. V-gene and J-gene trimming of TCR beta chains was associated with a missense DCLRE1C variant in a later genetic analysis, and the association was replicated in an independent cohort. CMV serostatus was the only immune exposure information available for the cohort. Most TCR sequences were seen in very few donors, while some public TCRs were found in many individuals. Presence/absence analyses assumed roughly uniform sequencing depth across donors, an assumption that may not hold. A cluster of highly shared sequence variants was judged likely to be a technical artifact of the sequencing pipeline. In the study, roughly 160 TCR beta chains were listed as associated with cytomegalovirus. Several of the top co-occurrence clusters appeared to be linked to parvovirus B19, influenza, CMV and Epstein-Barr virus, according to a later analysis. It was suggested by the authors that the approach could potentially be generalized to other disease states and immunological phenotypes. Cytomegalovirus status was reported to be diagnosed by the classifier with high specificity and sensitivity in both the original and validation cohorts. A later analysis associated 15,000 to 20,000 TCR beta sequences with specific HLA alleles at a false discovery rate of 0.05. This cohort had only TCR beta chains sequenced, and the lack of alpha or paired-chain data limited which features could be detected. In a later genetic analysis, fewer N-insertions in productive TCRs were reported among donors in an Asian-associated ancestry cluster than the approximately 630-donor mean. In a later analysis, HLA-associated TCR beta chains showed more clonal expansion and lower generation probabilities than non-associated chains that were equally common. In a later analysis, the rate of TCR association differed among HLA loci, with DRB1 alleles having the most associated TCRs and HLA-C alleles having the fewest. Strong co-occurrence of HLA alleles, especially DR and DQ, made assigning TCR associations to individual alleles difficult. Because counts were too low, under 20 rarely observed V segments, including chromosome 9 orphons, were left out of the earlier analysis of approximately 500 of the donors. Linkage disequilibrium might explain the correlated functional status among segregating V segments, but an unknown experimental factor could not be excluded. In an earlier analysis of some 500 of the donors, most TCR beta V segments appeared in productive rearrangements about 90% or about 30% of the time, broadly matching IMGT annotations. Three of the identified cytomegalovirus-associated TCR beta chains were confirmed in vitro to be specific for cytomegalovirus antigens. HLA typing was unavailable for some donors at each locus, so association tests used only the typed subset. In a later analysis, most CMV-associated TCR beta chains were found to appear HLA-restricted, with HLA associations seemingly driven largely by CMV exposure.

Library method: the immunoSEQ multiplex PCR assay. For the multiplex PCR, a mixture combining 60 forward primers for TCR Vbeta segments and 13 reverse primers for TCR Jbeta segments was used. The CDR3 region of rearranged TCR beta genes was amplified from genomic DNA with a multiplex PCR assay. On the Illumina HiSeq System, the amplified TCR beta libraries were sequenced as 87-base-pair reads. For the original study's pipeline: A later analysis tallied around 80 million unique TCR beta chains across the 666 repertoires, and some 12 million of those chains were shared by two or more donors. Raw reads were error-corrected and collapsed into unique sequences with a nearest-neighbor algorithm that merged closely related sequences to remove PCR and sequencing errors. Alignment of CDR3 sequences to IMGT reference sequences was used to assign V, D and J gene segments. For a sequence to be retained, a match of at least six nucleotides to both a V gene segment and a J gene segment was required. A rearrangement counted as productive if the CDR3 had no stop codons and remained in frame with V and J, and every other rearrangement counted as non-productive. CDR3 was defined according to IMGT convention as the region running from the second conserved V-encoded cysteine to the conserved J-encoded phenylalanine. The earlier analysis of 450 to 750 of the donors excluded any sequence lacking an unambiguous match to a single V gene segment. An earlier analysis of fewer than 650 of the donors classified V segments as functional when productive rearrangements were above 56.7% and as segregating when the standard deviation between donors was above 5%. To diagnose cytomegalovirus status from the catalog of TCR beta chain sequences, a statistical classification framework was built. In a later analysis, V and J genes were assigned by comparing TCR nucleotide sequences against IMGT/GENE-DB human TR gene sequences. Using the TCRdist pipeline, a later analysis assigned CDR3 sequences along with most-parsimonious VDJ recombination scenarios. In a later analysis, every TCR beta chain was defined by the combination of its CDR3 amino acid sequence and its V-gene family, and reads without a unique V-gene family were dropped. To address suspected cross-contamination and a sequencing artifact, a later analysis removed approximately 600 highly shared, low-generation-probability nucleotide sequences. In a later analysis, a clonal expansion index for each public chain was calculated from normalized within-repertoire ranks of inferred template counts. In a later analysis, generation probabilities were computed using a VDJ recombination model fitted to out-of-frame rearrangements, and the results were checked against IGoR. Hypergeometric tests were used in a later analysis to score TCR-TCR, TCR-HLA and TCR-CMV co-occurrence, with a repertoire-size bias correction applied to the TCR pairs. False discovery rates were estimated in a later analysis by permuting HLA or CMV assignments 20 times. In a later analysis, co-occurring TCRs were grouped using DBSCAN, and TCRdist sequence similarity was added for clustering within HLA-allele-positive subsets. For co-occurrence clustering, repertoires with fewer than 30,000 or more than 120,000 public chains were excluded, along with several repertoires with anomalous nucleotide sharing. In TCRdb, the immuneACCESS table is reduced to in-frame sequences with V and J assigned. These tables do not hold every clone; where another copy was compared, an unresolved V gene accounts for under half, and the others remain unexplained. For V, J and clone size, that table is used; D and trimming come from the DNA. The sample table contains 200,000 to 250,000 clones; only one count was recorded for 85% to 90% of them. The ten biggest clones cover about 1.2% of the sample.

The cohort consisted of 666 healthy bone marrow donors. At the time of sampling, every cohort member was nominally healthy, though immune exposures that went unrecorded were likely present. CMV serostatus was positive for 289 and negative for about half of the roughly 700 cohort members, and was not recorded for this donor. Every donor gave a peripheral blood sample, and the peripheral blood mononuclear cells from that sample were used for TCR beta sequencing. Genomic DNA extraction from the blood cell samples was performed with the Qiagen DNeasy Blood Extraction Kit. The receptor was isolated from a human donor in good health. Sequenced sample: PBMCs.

The CDR3 is CASSFVQGGYGYTF. The nucleotide sequence reads as follows: TGTGCCAGCAGTTTTGTACAGGGAGGGTATGGCTACACCTTC. Recombination linked TRBV7-2 to TRBJ1-2; a tentative D match to TRBD1 spans 6 bases. V is pared back by 6 bases and J by 5 bases, with 16 bases lying between the germline termini. From the cysteine through the phenylalanine, the CDR3 covers 14 amino acids. Left in the record is the CDR3 DNA by itself, 42 bases read in frame from the first base. CDR1 SGHTA and CDR2 FQGNSA are derived from the germline V gene.